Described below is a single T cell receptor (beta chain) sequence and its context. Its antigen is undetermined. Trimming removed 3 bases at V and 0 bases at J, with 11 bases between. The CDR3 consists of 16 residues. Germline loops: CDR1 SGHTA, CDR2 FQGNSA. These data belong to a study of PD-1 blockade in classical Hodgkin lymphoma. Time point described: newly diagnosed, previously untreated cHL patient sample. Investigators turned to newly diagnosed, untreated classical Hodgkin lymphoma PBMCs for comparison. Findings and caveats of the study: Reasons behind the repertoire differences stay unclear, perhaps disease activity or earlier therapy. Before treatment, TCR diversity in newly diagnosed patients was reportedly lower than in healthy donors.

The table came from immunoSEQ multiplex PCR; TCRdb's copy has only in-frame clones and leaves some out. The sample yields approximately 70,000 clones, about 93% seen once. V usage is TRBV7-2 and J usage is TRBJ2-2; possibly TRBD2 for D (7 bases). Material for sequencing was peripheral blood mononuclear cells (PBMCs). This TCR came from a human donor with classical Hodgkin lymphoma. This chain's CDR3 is CASSFGGPANTGELFF. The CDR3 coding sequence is TGTGCCAGCAGCTTCGGGGGGCCGGCGAACACCGGGGAGCTGTTTTTT.